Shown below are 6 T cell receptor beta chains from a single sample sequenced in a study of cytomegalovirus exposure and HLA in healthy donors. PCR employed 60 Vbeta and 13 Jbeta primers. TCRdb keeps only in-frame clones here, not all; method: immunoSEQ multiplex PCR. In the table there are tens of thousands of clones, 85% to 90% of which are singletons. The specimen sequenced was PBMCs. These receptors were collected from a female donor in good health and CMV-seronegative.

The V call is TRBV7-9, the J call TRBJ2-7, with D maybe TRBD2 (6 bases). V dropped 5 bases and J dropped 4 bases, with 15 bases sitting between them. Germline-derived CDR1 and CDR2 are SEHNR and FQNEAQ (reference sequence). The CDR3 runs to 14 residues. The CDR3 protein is CASSPTGLLYEQYF. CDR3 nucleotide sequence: TGTGCCAGCAGCCCCACTGGACTACTGTACGAGCAGTACTTC.

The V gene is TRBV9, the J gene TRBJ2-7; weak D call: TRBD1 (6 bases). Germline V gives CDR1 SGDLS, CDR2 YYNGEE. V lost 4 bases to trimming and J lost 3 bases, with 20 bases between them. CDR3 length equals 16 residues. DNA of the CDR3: TGTGCCAGCAGCCCCCATCGGGGACAACAAGTCTACGAGCAGTACTTC. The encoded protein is CASSPHRGQQVYEQYF. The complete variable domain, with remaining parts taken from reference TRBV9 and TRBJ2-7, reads DSGVTQTPKHLITATGQRVTLRCSPRSGDLSVYWYQQSLDQGLQFLIQYYNGEERAKGNILERFSAQQFPDLHSELNLSSLELGDSALYFCASSPHRGQQVYEQYFGPGTRLTVT.

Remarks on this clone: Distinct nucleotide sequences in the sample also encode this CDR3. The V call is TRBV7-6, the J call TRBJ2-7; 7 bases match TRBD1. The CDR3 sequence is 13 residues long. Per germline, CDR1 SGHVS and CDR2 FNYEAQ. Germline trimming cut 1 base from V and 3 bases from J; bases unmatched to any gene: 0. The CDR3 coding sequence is TGTGCCAGCAGCTTAGGGACAGGCTACGAGCAGTACTTC. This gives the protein CASSLGTGYEQYF. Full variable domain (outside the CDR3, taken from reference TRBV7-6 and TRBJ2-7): GAGVSQSPRYKVTKRGQDVALRCDPISGHVSLYWYRQALGQGPEFLTYFNYEAQQDKSGLPNDRFSAERPEGSISTLTIQRTEQRDSAMYRCASSLGTGYEQYFGPGTRLTVT.

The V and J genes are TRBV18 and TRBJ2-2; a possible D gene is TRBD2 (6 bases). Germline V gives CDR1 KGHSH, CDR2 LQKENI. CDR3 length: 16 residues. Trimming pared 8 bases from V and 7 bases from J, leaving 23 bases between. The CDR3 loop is CASPPRDSQRGGELFF. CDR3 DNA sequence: TGTGCCAGCCCCCCCCGGGACTCTCAAAGGGGCGGGGAGCTGTTTTTT.

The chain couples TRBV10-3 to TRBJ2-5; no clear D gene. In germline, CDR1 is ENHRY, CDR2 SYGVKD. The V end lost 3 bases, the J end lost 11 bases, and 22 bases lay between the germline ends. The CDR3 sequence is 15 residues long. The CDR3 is CAISDSGSSPAQQYF. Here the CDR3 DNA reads TGTGCCATCAGTGACTCAGGCTCGAGCCCCGCTCAGCAGTACTTC.

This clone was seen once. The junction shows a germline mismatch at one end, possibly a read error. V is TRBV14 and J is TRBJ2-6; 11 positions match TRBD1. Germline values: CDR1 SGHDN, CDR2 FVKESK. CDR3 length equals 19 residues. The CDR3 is CASSQGRGTGGSGANGLTF. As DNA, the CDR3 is TGTGCCAGCAGCCAGGGTAGAGGGACAGGGGGTTCTGGGGCCAACGGCCTGACTTTC.